These T cell receptor beta chains were read from a single sample in a study of CD8+CD57+ T cells in acquired aplastic anemia. TCRdb re-derived calls from the reads in MiXCR, one entry per CDR3 protein. The sample records roughly 300,000 distinct CDR3 sequences, 56% being singletons. The sample consisted of sorted CD4+, CD8+, or CD8+CD57+ T cells (not recorded which) from PBMCs. These receptors originate from a human donor with severe aplastic anemia or a healthy control (not recorded which). Each CDR3 is given without its conserved first and last residue.

V	J	CDR3
TRBV10-2	TRBJ2-5	ATGTVRKETQY
TRBV12-3/TRBV12-4	TRBJ2-1	ASSGLAGGHNEQF
TRBV19	TRBJ2-1	ASSPPGLNEQF
TRBV7-9	TRBJ1-1	ASSLREKGITEAF
TRBV2	TRBJ1-2	ASSDATGRMSYT
TRBV7-6	TRBJ2-1	ASSLAQTSGGFTGYNEQF
TRBV15	TRBJ1-1	ATSSSDRRGTEAF
TRBV30	TRBJ2-5	AWSVDSTARETQY
TRBV10-3	TRBJ2-1	AISDDQGGEQS
TRBV7-2	TRBJ1-6	ASSQAGGSPLH
TRBV7-9	TRBJ2-5	ASSPSGRKETQY
TRBV20-1	TRBJ1-2	SARDPQGFYGYT
TRBV6-1	TRBJ2-2	ASGRAGDTGELF
TRBV7-8	TRBJ2-7	ASSLVQGPSYEQY
TRBV15	TRBJ2-1	ATSRGLAGYNEQF
TRBV20-1	TRBJ2-7	SAAQGGPSSEQY
TRBV20-1	TRBJ2-7	SASWTDSYEQY
TRBV19	TRBJ1-5	ASSTLYATGEQPQH
TRBV15	TRBJ2-1	ATSRSTGGYNEQF
TRBV6-6	TRBJ2-3	ASSYSIGASGGGTDTQY
TRBV20-1	TRBJ1-6	SARDRRSGQNYNSPLH
TRBV2	TRBJ2-5	ASSLGLAGGRARETQY
TRBV7-2	TRBJ2-7	ASRADAREQH
TRBV4-1	TRBJ2-7	ASSLGGFGSDEQY
TRBV20-1	TRBJ2-7	SARTPGQYEQY
TRBV20-1	TRBJ1-4	SAPPSPAEKLF
TRBV19	TRBJ2-7	ARQTRGPYEQY
TRBV7-6	TRBJ2-1	ASSLEGRRDEQF
TRBV6-5	TRBJ2-7	ASAGRLSSYEQY
TRBV7-9	TRBJ2-7	ASSYPGLTRLGTEQY
TRBV29-1	TRBJ2-2	SPRGTGELF
TRBV19	TRBJ1-4	ASSVQWRNEKLF
TRBV6-1	TRBJ2-1	ASSKYGTPEGNEQF
TRBV5-8	TRBJ2-5	ASSLRRWETQY
TRBV10-3	TRBJ2-5	AISVQGLQEAQY
TRBV20-1	TRBJ1-4	SARVQGLGEKLF
TRBV2	TRBJ2-5	ASSISGRQGPETQY
TRBV10-3	TRBJ2-3	ATLGTGTSTDTQY
TRBV20-1	TRBJ1-5	SATGKNQPQH
TRBV10-1	TRBJ2-2	ATGASITGELF
TRBV5-6	TRBJ2-7	ASSLQGLYEQY
TRBV25-1	TRBJ1-1	ASSEPGQGSTEAF
TRBV2	TRBJ2-5	ASSDRGQGIRTQY
TRBV11-2	TRBJ1-3	ASSLFVSGNTIY
TRBV7-2	TRBJ2-2	ASSLNPRGAV
TRBV2	TRBJ1-5	ASSAGKGNQPQH
TRBV7-8	TRBJ2-7	ASSLGGGSGYEQY
TRBV5-1	TRBJ1-2	ASSLERQGYGYT
TRBV20-1	NA	SASSTSGAYEQY
TRBV7-9	TRBJ1-6	ASSFEGLNSPLH
TRBV10-3	TRBJ2-2	AISETSQGFTGELF
TRBV29-1	TRBJ1-1	SVAPDVELVTEAF
TRBV19	TRBJ2-3	ASSIAPTPNTQY